This T cell receptor (beta chain) was sequenced during a study of T cells in women clearing cervical HPV infection. Overall study: HLA type could not be excluded as a confounder.

Concerning this clone: What it binds is unknown. The read gets to within 3 residues of the CDR3 end, and the germline J gene fills in the rest.

General observations from the study: TRBV6-7 abundance was lower in cases than controls (approximately 0.1% versus 0.17%).

This table comes from immunoSEQ multiplex PCR, and its TCRdb copy is limited to in-frame clones, with some not included. There are some 30,000 clones in the sample, with 3.1% held by the top ten. CDR1 is SGHDN, CDR2 FVKESK, per germline. Trimming pared 8 bases from V and 3 bases from J, leaving 13 bases between. This CDR3 is 13 amino acids long. This sequence joins TRBV14 and TRBJ1-1; D unresolved. The sequence was collected from a woman between 18 and 69 years old with a cervical HPV16 infection that either progressed to CIN3+ or cleared (not recorded which). Sequencing was done on a sample of blood buffy coat. The CDR3 spells CASSFTAHTEAFF. The sequenced part of the CDR3 DNA is TGTGCCAGCTCATTTACAGCCCACACTGAA.